A selection of T cell receptor beta chains follows, all from one sample in a study of blood T cell repertoires in COVID-19. The repertoire was sequenced with immunoSEQ multiplex PCR; TCRdb's copy has only in-frame clones and lacks some. In the table there are 300,000 to 350,000 clones, 87% of which are singletons. Source material: peripheral blood. The receptors here all came from a man aged 30-40 years with COVID-19, enrolled during active disease. CDR3s include the opening cysteine and the closing phenylalanine or tryptophan. D genes are given only for firm matches. Where a row states a size, it is once, few, many or the class of an expanded clone; other rows omit it.

CDR3,DNA,V,J,size,D
CASSPGTGNQPQHF,TGCGCCAGCAGCCCTGGGACAGGCAATCAGCCCCAGCATTTT,TRBV5-1,TRBJ1-5,.,TRBD1
CASSSYDRNYEQYF,TGTGCCAGCTCATCTTATGACAGGAATTACGAGCAGTACTTC,TRBV18,TRBJ2-7,once,.
CASKGLGTGRNEQFF,TGTGCCAGCAAGGGCTTGGGGACAGGGAGGAATGAGCAGTTCTTC,TRBV28,TRBJ2-1,.,TRBD1
CASSLEGALYEQYF,TGTGCCAGCAGCTTAGAGGGGGCTCTTTACGAGCAGTACTTC,TRBV7-2,TRBJ2-7,.,TRBD1
CASSYSSGGGETQYF,TGTGCCAGCAGTTACAGTAGCGGGGGAGGAGAGACCCAGTACTTC,TRBV6-5,TRBJ2-5,.,TRBD2
CASSLTGSTEAFF,TGTGCCAGTAGTCTTACAGGGTCCACTGAAGCTTTCTTT,TRBV19,TRBJ1-1,.,.
CASGPPADTQYF,TGTGCTAGTGGTCCCCCCGCAGATACGCAGTATTTT,TRBV12-5,TRBJ2-3,.,.
CASSSGLAGNEQYF,TGTGCCAGCAGTTCAGGACTAGCGGGAAACGAGCAGTACTTC,TRBV27,TRBJ2-7,.,TRBD2
CASSHRQRGQPQHF,TGTGCCAGCAGCCACCGACAGCGGGGTCAGCCCCAGCATTTT,TRBV5-6,TRBJ1-5,.,.
CASGLVPGFGTSGGHSSYEQYF,TGTGCTAGTGGTTTGGTCCCCGGTTTCGGGACTAGCGGGGGCCATAGCTCCTACGAGCAGTACTTC,TRBV12-5,TRBJ2-7,.,TRBD2
CASSSSPQVYEEQYF,TGTGCCAGTAGTTCCTCGCCACAGGTGTACGAGGAGCAGTACTTC,TRBV19,TRBJ2-7,.,.
CASSYGPLLYGYTF,TGTGCCAGCAGTTACGGGCCCCTCCTTTATGGCTACACCTTC,TRBV6-6,TRBJ1-2,once,.
CSVEDSSATYGYTF,TGCAGCGTTGAAGATAGTTCAGCGACCTATGGCTACACCTTC,TRBV29-1,TRBJ1-2,.,.
CASSRPGNGELFF,TGTGCCAGCAGCCGCCCCGGGAACGGGGAGCTGTTTTTT,TRBV4-2,TRBJ2-2,.,.
CASSLVGQLSGANVLTF,TGTGCCAGCAGCTTGGTGGGACAGCTCTCTGGGGCCAACGTCCTGACTTTC,TRBV5-5,TRBJ2-6,.,TRBD1
CSASRGFAYEQYF,TGCAGTGCTAGTAGGGGTTTCGCCTACGAGCAGTACTTC,TRBV20-1,TRBJ2-7,.,.
CASSPLWPSGLSYEQYF,TGTGCCAGCAGCCCCTTATGGCCTAGCGGGCTCTCCTACGAGCAGTACTTC,TRBV3-1/TRBV3-2,TRBJ2-7,.,TRBD2
CASSPTVSNQPQHF,TGCGCCAGCAGCCCGACAGTTAGCAATCAGCCCCAGCATTTT,TRBV4-1,TRBJ1-5,.,.
CASRQSTGANTEAFF,TGCGCCAGCAGACAGAGTACAGGGGCGAACACTGAAGCTTTCTTT,TRBV4-1,TRBJ1-1,.,TRBD1
CASSLDGRQGNEQFF,TGTGCCAGCAGCTTAGACGGGAGACAAGGTAATGAGCAGTTCTTC,TRBV11-3,TRBJ2-1,.,.
CASSLRGARTEAFF,TGTGCCAGCAGCTTGCGGGGGGCGAGGACTGAAGCTTTCTTT,TRBV7-2,TRBJ1-1,.,.
CATSDLNRGEGTDTQYF,TGTGCCACCAGTGATTTGAACAGGGGTGAAGGCACAGATACGCAGTATTTT,TRBV24-1,TRBJ2-3,.,TRBD1
CASSYTGGGGRDIQYF,TGTGCCAGCAGTTACACCGGTGGGGGCGGAAGGGACATTCAGTACTTC,TRBV6-5,TRBJ2-4,.,.
CASSPWAGSTDTQYF,TGTGCCAGCTCACCATGGGCAGGTAGCACAGATACGCAGTATTTT,TRBV18,TRBJ2-3,.,.
CASSAPDPSGGAPNEQFF,TGTGCCAGCAGCGCCCCTGACCCTAGCGGGGGGGCCCCCAATGAGCAGTTCTTC,TRBV7-6,TRBJ2-1,.,TRBD2